The 6 T cell receptor beta chains given below trace back to one sample, sequenced in a study of monozygotic twins with inflammatory bowel disease. TCRdb re-analyzed the 5' RACE reads; it lists each CDR3 protein once, without DNA. Here the sample table reports about 450,000 distinct CDR3 sequences. Sequences were obtained from blood. These TCRs come from a human donor with ulcerative colitis or Crohn's disease, or a healthy co-twin of an affected twin (not recorded which).

The rearrangement joins TRBV7-2 to TRBJ1-1; TCRdb's D call, TRBD1, is unchecked because there is no DNA. The CDR3 has 14 residues. CDR1 is SGHTA and CDR2 is FQGNSA in the germline V gene. The CDR3 reads CASSFDRTNTEASF.

This chain links TRBV5-1 with TRBJ2-5; the D call from TCRdb, TRBD1, cannot be confirmed without DNA. CDR3 length: 14 amino acids. The germline V gene encodes CDR1 SGHRS and CDR2 YFSETQ. CDR3 region: CASSPRTGFETQYF.

This chain connects TRBV5-1 to TRBJ2-7. The CDR3 is made up of 13 amino acids. CDR1 and CDR2 from the germline V gene are SGHRS and YFSETQ. CDR3 region: CASSESPDYEQYF.

The chain is built from TRBV7-3 and TRBJ2-5; TCRdb indicates TRBD2, and absent DNA this call remains unverified. This CDR3 region has 15 residues. Per the germline V gene, CDR1 is SGHTA and CDR2 is FQGTGA. CDR3 region: CASSYYGTYQETQNF.

The J gene is TRBJ2-1, the V gene TRBV12-3 or TRBV12-4; TCRdb indicates TRBD1, and absent DNA this call remains unverified. This CDR3 is 18 amino acids long. The CDR3 here is CASSAGPLAPTSYNEQFF.

This rearrangement joins TRBV29-1 to TRBJ1-2; checking the TCRdb D call of TRBD1 is not possible without DNA. The germline CDR1 and CDR2 sequences are SQVTM and ANQGSEA. This CDR3 is built from 13 residues. CDR3 region: CSVSGQAGDGYTF.